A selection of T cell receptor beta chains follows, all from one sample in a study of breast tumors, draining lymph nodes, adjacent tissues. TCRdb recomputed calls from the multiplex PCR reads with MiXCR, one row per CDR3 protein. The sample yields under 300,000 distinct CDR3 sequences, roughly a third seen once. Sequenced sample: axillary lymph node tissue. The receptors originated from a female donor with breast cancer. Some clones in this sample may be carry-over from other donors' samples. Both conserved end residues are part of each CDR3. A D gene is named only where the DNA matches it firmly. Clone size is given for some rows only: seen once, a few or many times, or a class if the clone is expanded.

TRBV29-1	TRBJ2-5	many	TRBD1	CSVDSTGLVGTQYF	TGCAGCGTTGACTCGACAGGGCTTGTTGGGACCCAGTACTTC
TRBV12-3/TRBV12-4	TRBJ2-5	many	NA	CASSLVGETQYF	TGTGCCAGCAGTTTAGTGGGAGAGACCCAGTACTTC
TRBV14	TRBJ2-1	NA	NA	CASSQDKVLGGGAYNEQFF	TGTGCCAGCAGCCAAGATAAGGTTTTAGGGGGTGGGGCCTACAATGAGCAGTTCTTC
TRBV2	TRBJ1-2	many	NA	CASSGGPSYGYTF	TGTGCCAGCAGCGGGGGTCCCAGCTATGGCTACACCTTC
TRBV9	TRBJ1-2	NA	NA	CASSARTDLYGYTF	TGTGCCAGCAGCGCAAGGACAGACCTCTACGGCTACACCTTC
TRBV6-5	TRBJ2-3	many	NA	CASRNGGTDTQYF	TGTGCCAGCCGAAACGGGGGCACAGATACGCAGTATTTT
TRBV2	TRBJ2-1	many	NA	CASRGDYQQFF	TGTGCCAGCAGGGGAGACTATCAACAGTTCTTC
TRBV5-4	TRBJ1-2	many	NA	CASSLAVRSTNYGYTF	TGTGCCAGCAGCTTGGCCGTCAGGAGCACTAACTATGGCTACACCTTC
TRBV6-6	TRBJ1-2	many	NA	CASSHASPDYGYTF	TGTGCCAGCAGTCACGCGTCCCCTGACTATGGCTACACCTTC
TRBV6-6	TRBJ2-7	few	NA	CASSHPGAEQYF	TGTGCCAGCAGTCACCCAGGCGCCGAGCAGTACTTC
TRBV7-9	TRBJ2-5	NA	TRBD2	CASSLAGLAHNQYF	TGTGCCAGCAGCTTAGCGGGACTAGCTCATAACCAGTACTTC
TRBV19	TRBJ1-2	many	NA	CASSIDPPRNGYTF	TGTGCCAGTAGTATAGATCCGCCAAGAAATGGCTACACCTTC
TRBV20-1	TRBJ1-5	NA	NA	CSAISGGREGTQHF	TGCAGTGCTATCTCGGGCGGGAGAGAAGGGACCCAGCATTTT
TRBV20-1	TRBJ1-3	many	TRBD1	CSARDSTGVGNTIYF	TGCAGTGCTAGAGATAGCACAGGGGTAGGAAACACCATATATTTT
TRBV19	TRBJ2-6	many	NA	CASSTRHSGANVLTF	TGTGCCAGTAGTACCCGCCACTCTGGGGCCAACGTCCTGACTTTC
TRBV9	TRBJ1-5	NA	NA	CASSLTDSSNSPQHF	TGTGCCAGCAGCCTGACAGACAGTTCAAATTCACCCCAGCATTTT
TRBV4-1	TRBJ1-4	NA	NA	CASSQDGTLGKLFF	TGCGCCAGCAGCCAAGATGGGACCCTCGGAAAACTGTTTTTT
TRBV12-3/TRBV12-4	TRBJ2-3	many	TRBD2	CASSHSSGTSGRFPQYF	TGTGCCAGCAGTCACTCGTCCGGGACTAGCGGGAGGTTTCCGCAGTATTTT
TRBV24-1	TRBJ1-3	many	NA	CATSGCPHTIYF	TGTGCCACCAGTGGATGCCCCCACACCATATATTTT
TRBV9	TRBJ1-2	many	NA	CASNVTGVYGYTF	TGTGCCAGCAACGTCACGGGGGTCTATGGCTACACCTTC
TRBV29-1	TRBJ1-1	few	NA	CSVDTPGRNTEAFF	TGCAGCGTTGACACACCCGGGCGTAACACTGAAGCTTTCTTT
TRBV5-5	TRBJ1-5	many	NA	CASSLLVIAGAGQPQHF	TGTGCCAGCAGCTTACTTGTAATAGCAGGGGCCGGGCAGCCCCAGCATTTT
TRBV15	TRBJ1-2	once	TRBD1	CATSREGQVGGGYTF	TGTGCCACCAGCAGAGAAGGACAGGTGGGGGGAGGCTACACCTTC
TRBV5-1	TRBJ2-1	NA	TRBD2	CASSLRLAYNEQFF	TGCGCCAGCAGCTTGAGACTAGCGTACAATGAGCAGTTCTTC
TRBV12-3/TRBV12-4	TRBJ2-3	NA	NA	CASSRVRGTDTQYF	TGTGCCAGCAGCAGGGTTCGGGGCACAGATACGCAGTATTTT
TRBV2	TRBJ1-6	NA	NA	CASSERPSYNSPLHF	TGTGCCAGCTCGGAGAGGCCGTCCTATAATTCACCCCTCCACTTT
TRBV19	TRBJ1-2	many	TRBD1	CASSIIRQGSYGYTF	TGTGCCAGTAGTATAATCCGACAGGGGAGCTATGGCTACACCTTC
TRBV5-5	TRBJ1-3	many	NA	CASSGTGTTGNTIYF	TGTGCCAGCAGCGGAACCGGGACAACTGGAAACACCATATATTTT
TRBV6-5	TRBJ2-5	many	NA	CASSYSAGSQETQYF	TGTGCCAGCAGTTACTCGGCGGGGAGCCAAGAGACCCAGTACTTC
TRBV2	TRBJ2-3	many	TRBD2	CASSESSGRTTQYF	TGTGCCAGCAGTGAATCTAGCGGGAGAACGACGCAGTATTTT
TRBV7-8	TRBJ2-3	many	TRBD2	CASCPGGSTDTQYF	TGTGCCAGCTGCCCGGGGGGAAGCACAGATACGCAGTATTTT
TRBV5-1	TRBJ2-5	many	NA	CASSLVLGEAQYF	TGCGCCAGCAGCTTGGTCCTCGGGGAGGCCCAGTACTTC
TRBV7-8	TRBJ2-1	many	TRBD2	CASSLEAGAYNEQFF	TGTGCCAGCAGCTTAGAAGCGGGGGCCTACAATGAGCAGTTCTTC
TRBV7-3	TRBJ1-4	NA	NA	CASSLRPRGLGRTNEKLFF	TGTGCCAGCAGCCTAAGACCGAGAGGACTGGGGCGTACTAATGAAAAACTGTTTTTT
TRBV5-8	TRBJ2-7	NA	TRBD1	CASSPAGTGFEQYF	TGTGCCAGCAGCCCGGCCGGGACAGGGTTCGAGCAGTACTTC
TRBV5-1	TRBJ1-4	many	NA	CASSLRGASNEKLFF	TGCGCCAGCAGCTTGAGGGGGGCATCTAATGAAAAACTGTTTTTT
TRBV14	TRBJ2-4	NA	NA	CASSQDQVGEGSQREAKNIQYF	TGTGCCAGCAGCCAAGATCAAGTAGGGGAAGGGTCTCAAAGGGAAGCCAAAAACATTCAGTACTTC
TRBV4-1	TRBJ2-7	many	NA	CASSPAGGAGYEQYF	TGCGCCAGCAGCCCCGCCGGAGGGGCGGGCTACGAGCAGTACTTC
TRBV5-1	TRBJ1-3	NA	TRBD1	CASSPGGTGVGNTIYF	TGCGCCAGCAGCCCAGGCGGGACAGGGGTCGGAAACACCATATATTTT
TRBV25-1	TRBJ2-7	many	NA	CASSGYEQYF	TGTGCCAGCAGTGGTTACGAGCAGTACTTC
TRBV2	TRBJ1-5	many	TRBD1	CASTGTGGNQPQHF	TGTGCCAGCACTGGGACAGGGGGAAATCAGCCCCAGCATTTT